This TCR beta chain originates from a study of blood T cell repertoires in COVID-19. About the research overall: Sites across the United States, Italy and Spain contributed samples from acute and convalescent COVID-19. PBMCs, B-cell-depleted T cells, or T cells provided the cDNA or gDNA that made up the material.

Germline V lookup: CDR1 MDHEN, CDR2 SYDVKM. The CDR3 contains 14 residues. Between the trimmed V and J ends, which lost 6 bases and 2 bases, there was a span of 13 bases. Generated by immunoSEQ multiplex PCR, the TCRdb table keeps only in-frame clones and is missing some. Of over 75,000 clones detected, around four fifths appear once; the ten largest clones hold 15% to 20%. The TCR sequence derives from a human donor in a cohort sampled during active COVID-19. The sequenced sample consisted of peripheral blood. This chain connects TRBV28 to TRBJ1-1; a weak D match, TRBD1 (6 bases). The CDR3 DNA sequence: TGTGCCAGCAGCATAAAACAGGGTAACACTGAAGCTTTCTTT. Its translation: CASSIKQGNTEAFF.